This TCR beta chain was sequenced in a study of HIV-infected patients and healthy controls. TCRdb reprocessed the 5' RACE reads via MiXCR and lists one record per CDR3 protein. This sample has approximately 64,000 distinct CDR3 sequences, with around 21% found just once. This clonotype was seen repeatedly, ten times or more. The TCR comes from a human donor in good health. Sequencing used CD4+ T cells from blood.

The CDR3 spells CASSLGVGTSGSYNEQFF. The CDR3 bases are TGTGCCAGCAGCTTAGGGGTTGGGACTAGCGGGAGCTACAATGAGCAGTTCTTC. The J gene is TRBJ2-1, the V gene TRBV7-9; 14 bases align to TRBD2. The trim removed 1 base at V and 3 bases at J, leaving 5 bases unmatched. The CDR3 consists of 18 residues. The germline V gene has CDR1 SEHNR and CDR2 FQNEAQ (reference sequence).